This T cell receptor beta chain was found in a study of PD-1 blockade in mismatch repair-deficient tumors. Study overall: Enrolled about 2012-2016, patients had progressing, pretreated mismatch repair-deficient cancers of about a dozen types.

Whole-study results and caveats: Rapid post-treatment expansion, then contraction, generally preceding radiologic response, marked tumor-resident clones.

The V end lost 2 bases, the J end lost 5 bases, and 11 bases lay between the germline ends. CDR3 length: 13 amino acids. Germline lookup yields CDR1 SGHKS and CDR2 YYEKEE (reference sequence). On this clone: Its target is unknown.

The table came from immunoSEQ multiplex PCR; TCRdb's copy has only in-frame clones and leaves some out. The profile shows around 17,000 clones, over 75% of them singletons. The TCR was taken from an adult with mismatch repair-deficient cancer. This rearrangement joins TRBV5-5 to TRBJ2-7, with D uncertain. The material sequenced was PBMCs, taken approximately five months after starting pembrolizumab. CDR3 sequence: CASSFWQNDEQYF. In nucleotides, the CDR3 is TGTGCCAGCAGCTTCTGGCAGAACGACGAGCAGTACTTC.